Presented here are 3 T cell receptor beta chains from one specimen sequenced in a study of blood T cell repertoires in COVID-19. Profiled with immunoSEQ multiplex PCR; TCRdb holds only in-frame clones, not every one. This table has a few hundred thousand clones, 85% to 90% appearing once. What was sequenced was PBMCs or T cells enriched from blood (not recorded which). The receptors were gathered from a woman younger than 35 with acute COVID-19.

The chain joins TRBV9 to TRBJ2-2, with D perhaps TRBD2 (7 bases). V dropped 3 bases and J dropped 2 bases, with 17 bases sitting between them. This CDR3 spans 17 amino acids. Germline V gene data show CDR1 as SGDLS and CDR2 as YYNGEE. The CDR3 region is CASSGRGASGNTGELFF. CDR3 coding DNA: TGTGCCAGCAGCGGAAGGGGGGCTAGCGGAAACACCGGGGAGCTGTTTTTT.

The rearrangement links TRBV11-1 to TRBJ2-7; D unresolved. Trimming took off 4 bases at V and 2 bases at J, with 15 bases between the two ends. Germline-derived CDR1 and CDR2 are SGHAT and FQDESV (reference sequence). The CDR3 is made up of 15 amino acids. CDR3 bases: TGTGCCAGCAGCTCCCTCGAGCCGCTAGCCTACGAGCAGTACTTC. Its translation: CASSSLEPLAYEQYF.

The chain carries TRBV24-1 and TRBJ2-3; 8 nucleotides agree with TRBD1. V dropped 5 bases and J dropped 0; count of bases not matched to a gene: 6. This CDR3 has 16 residues. Germline CDR1 is KGHDR and CDR2 is SFDVKD. The CDR3 sequence: CATSVGTGTSTDTQYF. DNA of the CDR3: TGTGCCACCAGTGTGGGGACAGGAACTAGCACAGATACGCAGTATTTT.